In its sample, the clone carrying this T cell receptor beta chain was seen a few times. Its antigen is currently unknown. This sample was taken from a study of OX40 agonist ivuxolimab in advanced cancers. Study-wide context: Every 2 weeks, patients received ivuxolimab intravenously, dosed at 0.01 to 10 mg/kg. Three patients responded partially, comprising one with hepatocellular carcinoma and two with cutaneous melanoma. Patients receiving dose escalation had hepatocellular carcinoma, melanoma, renal cell or head and neck cancer. Whole-study findings and limits: Averaging showed that CD8+ T cells had more expanded clones than CD4+ did.

In germline, CDR1 is LGHNA, CDR2 YSLEER. CDR3 length equals 13 residues. The junction had 3 bases not matched to a gene; V was cut back by 0 bases and J by 8 bases. TCRdb's table, derived via immunoSEQ multiplex PCR, lists solely in-frame clones and lacks some. The sample lists approximately 60,000 clones, 84% seen once, with approximately 2.4% in the top ten. The chain links TRBV4-3 to TRBJ1-2; 7 bases are a match to TRBD1. Here the sequenced sample was CD4+ or CD8+ T cells sorted from blood, taken in a trial of the OX40 agonist ivuxolimab. The clonotype originates from an adult with an advanced solid tumor such as melanoma, head and neck, liver or kidney cancer. The CDR3 DNA follows: TGCGCCAGCAGCCAAGATAGAGGGGGCGGCTACACCTTC. Its protein is CASSQDRGGGYTF.